This T cell receptor beta chain was captured by sequencing in a study of T-cell reconstitution after alpha-beta-depleted transplantation in children. Findings of the study overall: Expanded graft clones numbering several hundred reportedly gave rise to alpha-beta T cells about two months after transplant. At the one-year point after transplant, T-cell counts and TCRbeta diversity were found to come mostly from T cells that had been newly produced.

As it was prepared, the TCRbeta library received unique molecular identifiers. TCRdb recomputed calls from the PCR reads with MiXCR, one row per CDR3 protein. The table records hundreds of thousands of distinct CDR3 sequences, 11% of them present only once. Ten or more counts support this clonotype. Its cognate antigen is unknown. Germline lookup yields CDR1 LNHDA and CDR2 SQIVND (reference sequence). This CDR3 contains 14 residues. Trimming took off 7 bases at V and 8 bases at J, with 18 bases between the two ends. Material: PBMCs, obtained before TCRalphabeta/CD19-depleted stem cell transplant. The receptor was derived from a child under two years old with acute myeloid leukemia, due to receive a stem cell transplant. V and J are TRBV19 and TRBJ2-1, with D maybe TRBD1 (5 bases). The CDR3, as DNA: TGTGCCAGTAATTTTGACAGTAAGGATTATGAGCAGTTCTTC. Translation gives CASNFDSKDYEQFF.